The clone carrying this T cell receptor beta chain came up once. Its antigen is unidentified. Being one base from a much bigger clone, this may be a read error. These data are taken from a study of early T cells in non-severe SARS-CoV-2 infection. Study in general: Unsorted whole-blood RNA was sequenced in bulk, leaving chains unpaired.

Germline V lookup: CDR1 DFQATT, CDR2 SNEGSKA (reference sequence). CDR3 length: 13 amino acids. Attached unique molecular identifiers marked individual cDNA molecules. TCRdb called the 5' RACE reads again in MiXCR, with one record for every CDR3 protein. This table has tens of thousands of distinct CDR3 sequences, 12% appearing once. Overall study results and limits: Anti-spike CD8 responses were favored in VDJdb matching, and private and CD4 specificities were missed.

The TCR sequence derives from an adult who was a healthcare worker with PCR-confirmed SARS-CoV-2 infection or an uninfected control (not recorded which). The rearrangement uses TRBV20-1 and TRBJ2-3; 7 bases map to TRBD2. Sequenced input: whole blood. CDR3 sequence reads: CSAKGLSTDTRYF. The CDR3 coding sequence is TGCAGTGCTAAGGGACTAAGCACAGATACGCGGTATTTT.